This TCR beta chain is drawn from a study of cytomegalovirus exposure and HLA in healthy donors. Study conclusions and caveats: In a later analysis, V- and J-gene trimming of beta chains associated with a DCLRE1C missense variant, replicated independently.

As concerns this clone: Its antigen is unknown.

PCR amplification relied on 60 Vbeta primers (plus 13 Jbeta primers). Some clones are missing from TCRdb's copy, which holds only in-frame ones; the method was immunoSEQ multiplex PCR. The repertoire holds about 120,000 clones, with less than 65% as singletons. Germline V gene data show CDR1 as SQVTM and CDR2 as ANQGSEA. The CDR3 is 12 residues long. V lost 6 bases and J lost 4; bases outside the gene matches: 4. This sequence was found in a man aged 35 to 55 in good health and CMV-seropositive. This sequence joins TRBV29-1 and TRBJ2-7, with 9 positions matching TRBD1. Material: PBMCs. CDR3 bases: TGCAGCGTGGGACAGGGTTTATACGAGCAGTACTTC. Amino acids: CSVGQGLYEQYF.